This record concerns one T cell receptor beta chain sequence. Its cognate antigen is unknown. The donors were healthy bone marrow donors. Germline V CDR1 and CDR2: MGHRA, YSYEKL. The CDR3 covers 14 residues. The V end was cut by 4 bases, the J end by 4 bases, with 14 bases between. The sample comes from a study of cytomegalovirus exposure and HLA in healthy donors. Overall study results and limits: Roughly even sequencing depth across donors was the assumption behind the presence/absence analyses.

It was with 60 Vbeta and 13 Jbeta primers that the PCR ran. Some clones are missing from TCRdb's copy, which holds only in-frame ones; the method was immunoSEQ multiplex PCR. The table for this sample gives roughly 70,000 clones. Specimen: PBMCs. The receptor was derived from a female donor in good health and CMV-seropositive. The chain recombines TRBV4-1 with TRBJ2-7; TRBD2 is a possible D gene (5 bases). CDR3 region: CASSPLGRRYEQYF. The CDR3 bases are TGCGCCAGCAGCCCACTCGGACGGAGGTACGAGCAGTACTTC.